This T cell receptor (beta chain) appears in the sequencing data of a study of long-term antiretroviral therapy in people with HIV. Points from the study as a whole: The blood, collected between about 2003 and 2018, was possibly taken under older ART regimens.

The immunoSEQ assay was v3.0, run at survey level. Sequencing targeted roughly 35,000-50,000 T-cell genomes per sample. Assay used: immunoSEQ multiplex PCR; TCRdb lists only in-frame clones, some missing. The table has about 18,000 clones, 70% to 80% seen once. This clone was recorded once. Its antigen is undetermined. Every sample had roughly 1-11 million cryopreserved PBMC in it before DNA extraction. This CDR3 comprises 11 residues. Germline CDR1 and CDR2: MNHNY and SVGAGI (reference sequence). V shed 7 bases and J shed 5 bases, with 9 bases lying between them. The V call is TRBV6-6, the J call TRBJ2-7; D gene unclear. The sample consisted of unsorted PBMCs, taken at the start of antiretroviral therapy, before treatment. The receptor's source is a man younger than 35 with HIV. DNA for the CDR3: TGTGCCAGCACTGAATCTCACGAGCAGTACTTC. This encodes CASTESHEQYF.